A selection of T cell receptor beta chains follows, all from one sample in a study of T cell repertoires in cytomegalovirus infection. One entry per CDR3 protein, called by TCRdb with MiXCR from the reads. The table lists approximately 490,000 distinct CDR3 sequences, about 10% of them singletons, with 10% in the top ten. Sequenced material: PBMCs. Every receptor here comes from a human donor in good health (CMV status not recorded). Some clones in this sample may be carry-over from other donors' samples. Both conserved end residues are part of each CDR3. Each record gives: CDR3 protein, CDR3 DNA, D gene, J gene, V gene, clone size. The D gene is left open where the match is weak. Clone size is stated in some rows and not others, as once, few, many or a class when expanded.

CDR3 protein: CSVEEVNEKLFF
CDR3 DNA: TGCAGCGTTGAAGAAGTTAATGAAAAACTGTTTTTT
D gene: .
J gene: TRBJ1-4
V gene: TRBV29-1
clone size: .

CDR3 protein: CASKRQGGGNEQFF
CDR3 DNA: TGTGCCAGCAAGAGGCAGGGTGGTGGCAATGAGCAGTTCTTC
D gene: .
J gene: TRBJ2-1
V gene: TRBV7-6
clone size: many

CDR3 protein: CASSYVGQNTGELFF
CDR3 DNA: TGTGCCAGCAGTTACGTAGGACAGAACACCGGGGAGCTGTTTTTT
D gene: .
J gene: TRBJ2-2
V gene: TRBV6-2/TRBV6-3
clone size: few

CDR3 protein: CASSRDSENIQYF
CDR3 DNA: TGTGCCAGCAGTCGGGACAGCGAGAACATTCAGTACTTC
D gene: TRBD1
J gene: TRBJ2-4
V gene: TRBV12-3/TRBV12-4
clone size: many

CDR3 protein: CASSQEGGGGDTQYF
CDR3 DNA: TGTGCCAGCAGCCAAGAAGGCGGGGGGGGCGATACGCAGTATTTT
D gene: TRBD2
J gene: TRBJ2-3
V gene: TRBV4-2
clone size: many

CDR3 protein: CSARGGIREKLFF
CDR3 DNA: TGCAGTGCTAGAGGGGGGATTCGCGAAAAACTGTTTTTT
D gene: .
J gene: TRBJ1-4
V gene: TRBV20-1
clone size: .

CDR3 protein: CASSHPRTSRVRGSYNEQFF
CDR3 DNA: TGTGCCAGCAGCCATCCAAGGACTAGCCGGGTCCGGGGCTCCTACAATGAGCAGTTCTTC
D gene: TRBD2
J gene: TRBJ2-1
V gene: TRBV14
clone size: many

CDR3 protein: CASSLTGGSDTQYF
CDR3 DNA: TGTGCCAGCAGCTTGACAGGGGGCTCAGATACGCAGTATTTT
D gene: TRBD1
J gene: TRBJ2-3
V gene: TRBV5-5
clone size: .

CDR3 protein: CASSRPRTGLSTDTQYF
CDR3 DNA: TGCGCCAGCAGCCGGCCCCGGACAGGGTTATCGACAGATACGCAGTATTTT
D gene: TRBD1
J gene: TRBJ2-3
V gene: TRBV5-1
clone size: .

CDR3 protein: CASSLTGETKNIQYF
CDR3 DNA: TGTGCCAGCTCGCTAACAGGGGAAACCAAAAACATTCAGTACTTC
D gene: TRBD1
J gene: TRBJ2-4
V gene: TRBV18
clone size: .

CDR3 protein: CSARDRLGSGTSSYEQYF
CDR3 DNA: TGCAGTGCTAGAGATAGGTTGGGTAGCGGGACTAGCTCCTACGAGCAGTACTTC
D gene: TRBD2
J gene: TRBJ2-7
V gene: TRBV20-1
clone size: many

CDR3 protein: CASSRTQTQNIQYF
CDR3 DNA: TGTGCCAGTAGCAGAACCCAAACCCAAAACATTCAGTACTTC
D gene: .
J gene: TRBJ2-4
V gene: TRBV19
clone size: many

CDR3 protein: CASSLKGPGGTDTQYF
CDR3 DNA: TGTGCCAGCAGCTTAAAAGGGCCGGGGGGGACAGATACGCAGTATTTT
D gene: TRBD2
J gene: TRBJ2-3
V gene: TRBV7-3
clone size: many

CDR3 protein: CASSFSGPSSYEQYF
CDR3 DNA: TGTGCCAGCAGCTTTAGCGGACCGAGCTCCTACGAGCAGTACTTC
D gene: .
J gene: TRBJ2-7
V gene: TRBV7-2
clone size: many

CDR3 protein: CASRQALDNSPLHF
CDR3 DNA: TGCGCCAGCAGACAGGCCTTGGATAATTCACCCCTCCACTTT
D gene: .
J gene: TRBJ1-6
V gene: TRBV5-1
clone size: .

CDR3 protein: CSVAVDSYNEQFF
CDR3 DNA: TGCAGCGTGGCGGTCGACTCCTACAATGAGCAGTTCTTC
D gene: .
J gene: TRBJ2-1
V gene: TRBV29-1
clone size: many

CDR3 protein: CASSFYTGELFF
CDR3 DNA: TGTGCCAGCAGCTTCTACACCGGGGAGCTGTTTTTT
D gene: .
J gene: TRBJ2-2
V gene: TRBV5-1
clone size: many

CDR3 protein: CASSRLTGTGGYNEQFF
CDR3 DNA: TGTGCCAGCAGCCGCTTAACCGGGACAGGGGGCTACAATGAGCAGTTCTTC
D gene: TRBD1
J gene: TRBJ2-1
V gene: TRBV14
clone size: few

CDR3 protein: CASSLGIGRGAHYEQYF
CDR3 DNA: TGTGCCAGCAGCTTAGGAATTGGGCGGGGAGCACACTACGAGCAGTACTTC
D gene: .
J gene: TRBJ2-7
V gene: TRBV7-2
clone size: many

CDR3 protein: CASSYGPGTHTDTQYF
CDR3 DNA: TGTGCCAGCAGTTACGGCCCCGGGACACACACAGATACGCAGTATTTT
D gene: .
J gene: TRBJ2-3
V gene: TRBV6-5
clone size: many

CDR3 protein: CASSLGGNSIYEQYF
CDR3 DNA: TGTGCCAGCAGCTTAGGCGGGAATTCGATCTACGAGCAGTACTTC
D gene: .
J gene: TRBJ2-7
V gene: TRBV7-2
clone size: many

CDR3 protein: CASSDISGTAILF
CDR3 DNA: TGTGCCAGCAGTGACATATCCGGGACAGCGATCCTCTTT
D gene: TRBD1
J gene: TRBJ1-1
V gene: TRBV6-4
clone size: many

CDR3 protein: CSARVEREGPNEQFF
CDR3 DNA: TGCAGTGCTAGAGTTGAGCGGGAGGGCCCCAATGAGCAGTTCTTC
D gene: TRBD2
J gene: TRBJ2-1
V gene: TRBV20-1
clone size: .

CDR3 protein: CASSVGDRNQPQHF
CDR3 DNA: TGTGCCAGCAGCGTAGGGGACAGGAATCAGCCCCAGCATTTT
D gene: TRBD1
J gene: TRBJ1-5
V gene: TRBV9
clone size: many

CDR3 protein: CASSLAGSTGNSYEQYF
CDR3 DNA: TGTGCCAGCAGTTTAGCGGGTTCGACAGGGAACTCCTACGAGCAGTACTTC
D gene: TRBD1
J gene: TRBJ2-7
V gene: TRBV12-3/TRBV12-4
clone size: many

CDR3 protein: CASSPQGRHEQYF
CDR3 DNA: TGTGCCAGTAGTCCTCAGGGGAGGCACGAGCAGTACTTC
D gene: .
J gene: TRBJ2-7
V gene: TRBV19
clone size: few

CDR3 protein: CASSPRQPGLAIYNEQFF
CDR3 DNA: TGTGCCAGCAGCCCCCGGCAACCGGGACTAGCTATCTACAATGAGCAGTTCTTC
D gene: TRBD2
J gene: TRBJ2-1
V gene: TRBV7-9
clone size: few

CDR3 protein: CASSPGTENSNQPQHF
CDR3 DNA: TGTGCCAGCAGCCCCGGGACAGAAAATAGCAATCAGCCCCAGCATTTT
D gene: TRBD1
J gene: TRBJ1-5
V gene: TRBV7-6
clone size: many

CDR3 protein: CASSNPGLTEAFF
CDR3 DNA: TGTGCCAGCAGCAACCCAGGGTTAACTGAAGCTTTCTTT
D gene: .
J gene: TRBJ1-1
V gene: TRBV7-6
clone size: many

CDR3 protein: CASRGRGVDTEAFF
CDR3 DNA: TGTGCCAGCAGAGGGAGGGGGGTCGACACTGAAGCTTTCTTT
D gene: .
J gene: TRBJ1-1
V gene: TRBV7-9
clone size: many

CDR3 protein: CATSRDLSAGTSGRSDEQFF
CDR3 DNA: TGTGCCACCAGCAGAGATCTTTCAGCAGGGACTAGCGGGAGGTCGGATGAGCAGTTCTTC
D gene: TRBD2
J gene: TRBJ2-1
V gene: TRBV15
clone size: .

CDR3 protein: CASSLKGQGARKDGYTF
CDR3 DNA: TGTGCCAGCAGCTTGAAGGGACAGGGGGCGCGGAAGGATGGCTACACCTTC
D gene: TRBD1
J gene: TRBJ1-2
V gene: TRBV13
clone size: .

CDR3 protein: CASSERVETEAFF
CDR3 DNA: TGTGCCAGCAGTGAAAGGGTAGAGACTGAAGCTTTCTTT
D gene: .
J gene: TRBJ1-1
V gene: TRBV6-1
clone size: many

CDR3 protein: CASRATGGGINEQFF
CDR3 DNA: TGTGCCAGCAGGGCCACCGGGGGGGGTATAAATGAGCAGTTCTTC
D gene: TRBD2
J gene: TRBJ2-1
V gene: TRBV7-3
clone size: few

CDR3 protein: CSARSTQGWTEAFF
CDR3 DNA: TGCAGTGCTAGATCAACACAGGGGTGGACTGAAGCTTTCTTT
D gene: TRBD1
J gene: TRBJ1-1
V gene: TRBV20-1
clone size: once

CDR3 protein: CASSDRQGGREKLFF
CDR3 DNA: TGTGCCAGCAGTGATCGACAGGGCGGGCGCGAAAAACTGTTTTTT
D gene: TRBD1
J gene: TRBJ1-4
V gene: TRBV6-1
clone size: many

CDR3 protein: CASTPRGTTDTQYF
CDR3 DNA: TGTGCCAGCACCCCCCGGGGGACCACAGATACGCAGTATTTT
D gene: .
J gene: TRBJ2-3
V gene: TRBV11-2
clone size: many

CDR3 protein: CASSGTSGGWGTGELFF
CDR3 DNA: TGTGCCAGCAGCGGGACTAGCGGGGGATGGGGGACCGGGGAGCTGTTTTTT
D gene: TRBD2
J gene: TRBJ2-2
V gene: TRBV9
clone size: once

CDR3 protein: CASKGLGYEQFF
CDR3 DNA: TGTGCCAGCAAAGGTCTTGGGTATGAGCAGTTCTTC
D gene: .
J gene: TRBJ2-1
V gene: TRBV5-4
clone size: .

CDR3 protein: CAIWTGSGYGYTF
CDR3 DNA: TGTGCCATCTGGACAGGGTCGGGCTATGGCTACACCTTC
D gene: TRBD1
J gene: TRBJ1-2
V gene: TRBV7-2
clone size: many

CDR3 protein: CASSFGVRTEAFF
CDR3 DNA: TGTGCCAGCAGCTTCGGGGTTCGTACTGAAGCTTTCTTT
D gene: .
J gene: TRBJ1-1
V gene: TRBV11-3
clone size: many

CDR3 protein: CASRSPLETQYF
CDR3 DNA: TGTGCCAGTAGGTCGCCCTTAGAGACCCAGTACTTC
D gene: .
J gene: TRBJ2-5
V gene: TRBV19
clone size: few

CDR3 protein: CASSFGLNGGYTF
CDR3 DNA: TGTGCCAGCAGTTTCGGCCTTAACGGTGGCTACACCTTC
D gene: .
J gene: TRBJ1-2
V gene: TRBV27
clone size: .

CDR3 protein: CSANPTGRSPLHF
CDR3 DNA: TGCAGTGCCAACCCGACAGGGCGCTCACCCCTCCACTTT
D gene: TRBD1
J gene: TRBJ1-6
V gene: TRBV20-1
clone size: .

CDR3 protein: CASRPGTGEGVRNQPQHF
CDR3 DNA: TGTGCCAGCAGACCCGGGACAGGGGAGGGGGTTCGCAATCAGCCCCAGCATTTT
D gene: TRBD1
J gene: TRBJ1-5
V gene: TRBV12-3/TRBV12-4
clone size: many

CDR3 protein: CASSAPQTGLNEKLFF
CDR3 DNA: TGTGCCAGCAGCGCGCCCCAGACAGGGTTGAATGAAAAACTGTTTTTT
D gene: TRBD1
J gene: TRBJ1-4
V gene: TRBV11-2
clone size: many

CDR3 protein: CASSYTRLDLASLEQYF
CDR3 DNA: TGTGCCAGCAGCTACACCCGACTCGACCTTGCCTCCCTCGAGCAGTACTTC
D gene: .
J gene: TRBJ2-7
V gene: TRBV7-9
clone size: many

CDR3 protein: CASSIFSGYDRELFF
CDR3 DNA: TGTGCCAGTAGTATTTTCTCGGGGTACGACCGGGAGCTGTTTTTT
D gene: .
J gene: TRBJ2-2
V gene: TRBV19
clone size: few

CDR3 protein: CASSQGEKLFF
CDR3 DNA: TGTGCCAGCAGTCAAGGTGAAAAACTGTTTTTT
D gene: .
J gene: TRBJ1-4
V gene: TRBV12-3/TRBV12-4
clone size: many

CDR3 protein: CAISFGGGSSYNEQFF
CDR3 DNA: TGTGCCATCAGCTTTGGGGGAGGGAGCTCCTACAATGAGCAGTTCTTC
D gene: TRBD2
J gene: TRBJ2-1
V gene: TRBV10-3
clone size: many

CDR3 protein: CASSQQGQGVGLGSDTQYF
CDR3 DNA: TGTGCCAGCAGCCAACAGGGACAGGGGGTAGGCCTCGGCTCAGATACGCAGTATTTT
D gene: TRBD1
J gene: TRBJ2-3
V gene: TRBV4-2
clone size: many

CDR3 protein: CASSVEIAGGRYEQFF
CDR3 DNA: TGTGCCAGCAGCGTAGAGATAGCGGGGGGGAGGTATGAGCAGTTCTTC
D gene: TRBD2
J gene: TRBJ2-1
V gene: TRBV11-2
clone size: many

CDR3 protein: CASSLGQREETQYF
CDR3 DNA: TGTGCCAGCAGTTTGGGACAGAGAGAAGAGACCCAGTACTTC
D gene: TRBD1
J gene: TRBJ2-5
V gene: TRBV27
clone size: many

CDR3 protein: CSAGGVEEKLFF
CDR3 DNA: TGCAGTGCTGGCGGGGTGGAGGAAAAACTGTTTTTT
D gene: .
J gene: TRBJ1-4
V gene: TRBV20-1
clone size: many

CDR3 protein: CASSLSWERGQPQHF
CDR3 DNA: TGTGCCAGCAGTTTATCGTGGGAGCGGGGTCAGCCCCAGCATTTT
D gene: .
J gene: TRBJ1-5
V gene: TRBV27
clone size: few